One and the same sample provided the 5 T cell receptor beta chains below, sequenced in a study of T cell responses to AZD1222 COVID-19 vaccine. Sequencing was performed with immunoSEQ multiplex PCR; in TCRdb, only in-frame clones are kept and a portion is missing. The repertoire holds 150,000 to 200,000 clones, roughly 94% seen once, with roughly 5.6% in the top ten. Specimen: peripheral blood, collected 28 days after the second AZD1222 dose. Source of these receptors: an adult who received the AZD1222 COVID-19 vaccine.

The V call is TRBV10-2, the J call TRBJ2-1; no firm D call. There are 15 residues in the CDR3. V lost 3 bases, J lost 4 bases, and 13 bases lay in between. CDR1 WSHSY and CDR2 SAAADI come from the germline V gene. The CDR3 here is CASSENTRPYNEQFF. The CDR3 DNA reads as TGCGCCAGCAGTGAAAATACCAGGCCTTACAATGAGCAGTTCTTC.

The chain couples TRBV24-1 to TRBJ2-3, with 10 bases lining up with TRBD1. Losses at the gene ends were 4 bases for V and 4 bases for J; bases not matched to a gene: 10. The CDR3 sequence is 17 residues long. Germline CDR1 is KGHDR and CDR2 is SFDVKD. The CDR3 reads CATSDPGQGFESDTQYF. The CDR3 region has the DNA TGTGCCACCAGTGACCCGGGACAGGGGTTCGAGTCAGATACGCAGTATTTT.

The V gene is TRBV30, the J gene TRBJ1-1; TRBD1 might be the D (6 bases). Between the trimmed V and J ends, which lost 2 bases and 5 bases, there was a span of 9 bases. Germline-derived CDR1 and CDR2 are GTSNPN and SVGIG (reference sequence). The CDR3 consists of 12 residues. The CDR3 bases are TGTGCCTGGAGTCTCGGACAGACTGAAGCTTTCTTT. Translation gives CAWSLGQTEAFF.

V and J are TRBV5-3 and TRBJ2-3; TRBD2 aligns across 15 bases. TRBV5-3 qualifies as an ORF whose function is uncertain. V lost 0 bases and J lost 0; bases outside the gene matches: 5. The CDR3 has 19 residues. As DNA, the CDR3 is TGTGCCAGAAGCTTGGGGACTAGCGGGAGGGATCCTAGCACAGATACGCAGTATTTT. Translated, it gives CARSLGTSGRDPSTDTQYF.

As concerns this clone: A junction end diverges from the germline sequence, so it may reflect a read error. V usage is TRBV5-6 and J usage is TRBJ2-5; D is unclear. Germline CDR1 SGHDT, CDR2 YYEEEE. This CDR3 region has 12 residues. CDR3 protein: CASSPLIGPRDF. As DNA, the CDR3 is TGTGCCAGCAGTCCATTAATAGGTCCCCGGGACTTC.